The TCR beta chain under discussion was sequenced for a study of PD-1 blockade in mismatch repair-deficient tumors. PCR or immunohistochemistry showed mismatch repair deficiency in every enrolled patient. Here immunoSEQ multiplex PCR was the method, and the copy in TCRdb shows in-frame clones only, minus some. Of under 95,000 clones detected, approximately 80% appear once; the ten largest clones hold less than 6.5%. With respect to this clone: Its cognate antigen is unknown.

The CDR3 contains 16 residues. The germline V gene encodes CDR1 SGHRS and CDR2 YFSETQ. V dropped 0 bases and J dropped 4 bases, with 14 bases sitting between them. General study points: After pembrolizumab, tumor-resident clones rose rapidly, then generally contracted before radiologic responses.

V and J are TRBV5-1 and TRBJ1-5, with D perhaps matching TRBD1 (5 bases). The specimen was peripheral blood, collected 44 weeks after starting pembrolizumab. The receptor comes from an adult with mismatch repair-deficient cancer. The CDR3 coding sequence is TGCGCCAGCAGCTTGGCCGGGGCAGGCCCTAATCAGCCCCAGCATTTT. Translated, it gives CASSLAGAGPNQPQHF.